This T cell receptor (beta chain) was captured in a study of T cell responses to AZD1222 COVID-19 vaccine. Points on this clone: As yet, its antigen is unknown.

TCRdb's copy holds only in-frame clones and misses some; the assay was immunoSEQ multiplex PCR. The repertoire has 90,000 to 130,000 clones, roughly nine tenths of them found once; the top ten carry 1.5% to 2%. V lost 6 bases to trimming and J lost 8 bases, with 13 bases between them. The CDR3 covers 12 residues. Findings and caveats of the study: Epitopes outside B.1.351 and B.1.1.7 mutated regions reportedly drew nearly half of spike TCRs. White British people made up most donors, females outnumbered males, and clonal diversity was possibly underestimated. Just five or six AZD1222 recipients were seropositive at baseline. Repertoire collection took place solely once the T cell response had peaked.

The origin of this receptor is an adult in good health. Specimen: peripheral blood, collected on day 0 of AZD1222 vaccination. V usage is TRBV12-3 or TRBV12-4 and J usage is TRBJ1-2; the D gene is possibly TRBD1 (5 bases). The DNA for the CDR3 is TGTGCCAGCAGCCCGGGACCCGGCGGCTACACCTTC. Translation: CASSPGPGGYTF.